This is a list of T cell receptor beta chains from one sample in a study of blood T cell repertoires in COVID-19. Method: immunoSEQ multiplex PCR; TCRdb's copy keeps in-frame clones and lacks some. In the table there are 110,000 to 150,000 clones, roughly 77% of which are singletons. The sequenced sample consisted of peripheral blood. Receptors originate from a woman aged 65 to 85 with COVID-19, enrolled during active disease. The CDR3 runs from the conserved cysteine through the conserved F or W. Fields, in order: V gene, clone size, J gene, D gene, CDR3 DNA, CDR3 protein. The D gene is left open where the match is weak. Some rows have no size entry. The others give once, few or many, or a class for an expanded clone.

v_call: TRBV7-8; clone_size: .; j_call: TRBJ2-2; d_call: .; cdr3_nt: TGTGCCAGCAGCTTAGATTGGGCAGGGTTGCCCGGGGAGCTGTTTTTT; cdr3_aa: CASSLDWAGLPGELFF
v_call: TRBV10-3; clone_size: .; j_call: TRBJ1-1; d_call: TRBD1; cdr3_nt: TGTGCCATCAGTGCCCCTCCCGCAGGGGGTTCTTCTAACACTGAAGCTTTCTTT; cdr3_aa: CAISAPPAGGSSNTEAFF
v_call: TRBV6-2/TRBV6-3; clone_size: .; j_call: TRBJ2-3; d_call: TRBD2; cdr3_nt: TGTGCCAGCAGCCGGACGGGGGGGCGTACAGATACGCAGTATTTT; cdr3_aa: CASSRTGGRTDTQYF
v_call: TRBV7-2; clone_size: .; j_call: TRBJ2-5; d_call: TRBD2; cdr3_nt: TGTGCCAGCAGCGTAACCGGGACTAGCGTCCGGGAGACCCAGTACTTC; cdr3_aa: CASSVTGTSVRETQYF
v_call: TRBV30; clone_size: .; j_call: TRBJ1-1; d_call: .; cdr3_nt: TGTGCCTGGAGTGTAGGCGGAAACACTGAAGCTTTCTTT; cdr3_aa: CAWSVGGNTEAFF
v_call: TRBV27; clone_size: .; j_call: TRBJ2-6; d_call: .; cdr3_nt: TGTGCCAGCAGGAGGTCCGCCAGGGTTGGGGCCAACGTCCTGACTTTC; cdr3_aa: CASRRSARVGANVLTF
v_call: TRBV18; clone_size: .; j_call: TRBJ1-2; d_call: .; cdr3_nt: TGTGCCAGCTCACCACGCCTGGCGGCTGAAGTGGGTTTAACCTTC; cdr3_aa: CASSPRLAAEVGLTF
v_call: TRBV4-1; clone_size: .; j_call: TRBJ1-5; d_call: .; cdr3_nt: TGCGCCAGCAGCCAAGAAGGGGGATATCAGCCCCAGCATTTT; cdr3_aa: CASSQEGGYQPQHF
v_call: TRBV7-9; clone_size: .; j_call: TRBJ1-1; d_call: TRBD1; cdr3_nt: TGTGCCAGCAGCTTACAGGGGGCGGTCACTGAAGCTTTCTTT; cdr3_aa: CASSLQGAVTEAFF
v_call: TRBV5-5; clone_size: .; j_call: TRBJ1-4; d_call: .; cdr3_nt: TGTGCCAGCAGCCCAAAGATAGGAAGAGGATGGGAAAAACTGTTTTTT; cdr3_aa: CASSPKIGRGWEKLFF
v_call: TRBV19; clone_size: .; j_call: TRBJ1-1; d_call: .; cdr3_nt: TGTGCCAGTAGTATAACAGCTATGAACACTGAAGCTTTCTTT; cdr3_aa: CASSITAMNTEAFF
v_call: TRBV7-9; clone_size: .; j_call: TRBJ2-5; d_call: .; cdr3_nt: TGTGCCAGCAGTTGGGGGCGGAGAGAGACCCAGTACTTC; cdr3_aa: CASSWGRRETQYF
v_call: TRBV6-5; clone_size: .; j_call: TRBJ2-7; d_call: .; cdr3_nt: TGTGCCAGCAGTTACGCGGGAGGACAGGGGCGCGAGCAGTACTTC; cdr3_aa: CASSYAGGQGREQYF
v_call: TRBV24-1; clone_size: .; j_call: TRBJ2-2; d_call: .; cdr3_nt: TGTGCCACCAGTGACCTCGGGGGGCCAACCGGGGAGCTGTTTTTT; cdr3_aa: CATSDLGGPTGELFF
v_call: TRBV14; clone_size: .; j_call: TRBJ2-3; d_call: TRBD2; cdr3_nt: TGTGCCAGCAGCCACCGAGCGGGGGCGGGAGATACGCAGTATTTT; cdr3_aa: CASSHRAGAGDTQYF
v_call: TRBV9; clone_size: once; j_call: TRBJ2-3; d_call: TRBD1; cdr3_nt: TGTGCCAGCAGCGTCGGACAGGGCAAGGCATCTAACACAGATACGCAGTATTTT; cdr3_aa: CASSVGQGKASNTDTQYF
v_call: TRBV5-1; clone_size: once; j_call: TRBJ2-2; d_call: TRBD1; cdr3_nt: TGCGCCAGCAGCTCCGGACAGGGGGCGGACACCGGGGAGCTGTTTTTT; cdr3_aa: CASSSGQGADTGELFF
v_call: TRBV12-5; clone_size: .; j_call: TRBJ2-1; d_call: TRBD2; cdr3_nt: TGTGCTAGTGGTTTGGTAGCGGGGGCCTACAATGAGCAGTTCTTC; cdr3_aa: CASGLVAGAYNEQFF
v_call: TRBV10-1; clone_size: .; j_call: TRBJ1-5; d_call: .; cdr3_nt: TGCGCCAGACCAGGGTATTACAATCAGCCCCAGCATTTT; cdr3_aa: CARPGYYNQPQHF
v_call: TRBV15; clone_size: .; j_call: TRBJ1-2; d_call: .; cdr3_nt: TGTGCCACCAGCAGATCCAGGGAGGGACTTAACTATGGCTACACCTTC; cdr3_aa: CATSRSREGLNYGYTF
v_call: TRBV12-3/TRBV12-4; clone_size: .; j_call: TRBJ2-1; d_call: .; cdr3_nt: TGTGCCAGCAGTCTAAAAACAGGGATTGACCAGTTCTTC; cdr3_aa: CASSLKTGIDQFF
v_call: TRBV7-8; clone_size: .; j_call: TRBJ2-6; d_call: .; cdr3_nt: TGTGCCAGCAGCTTAGCGCGCAACTCTGGGGCCAACGTCCTGACTTTC; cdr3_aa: CASSLARNSGANVLTF
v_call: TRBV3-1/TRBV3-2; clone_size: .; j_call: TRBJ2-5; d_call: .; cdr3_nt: TGTGCCAGCAGCACCCGGACTGGTTACCAAGAGACCCAGTACTTC; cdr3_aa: CASSTRTGYQETQYF
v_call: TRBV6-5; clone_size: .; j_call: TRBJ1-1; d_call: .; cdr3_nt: TGTGCCAGCAGTTATAGTCCGGGATCCAACACTGAAGCTTTCTTT; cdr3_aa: CASSYSPGSNTEAFF
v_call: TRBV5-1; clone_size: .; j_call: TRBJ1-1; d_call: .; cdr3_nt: TGCGCCAGCAGCTTGACATCCGGGAGTCTAAGTGAAGCTTTCTTT; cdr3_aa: CASSLTSGSLSEAFF
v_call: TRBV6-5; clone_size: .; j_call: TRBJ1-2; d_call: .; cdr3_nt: TGTGCCAGCAACCCGGGAGGGGGGCGCGGTGGCTACACCTTC; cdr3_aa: CASNPGGGRGGYTF
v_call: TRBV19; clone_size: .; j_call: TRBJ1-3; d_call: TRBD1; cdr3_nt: TGTGCCAGTACTCCAGGGGGCACAAACACCATATATTTT; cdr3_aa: CASTPGGTNTIYF